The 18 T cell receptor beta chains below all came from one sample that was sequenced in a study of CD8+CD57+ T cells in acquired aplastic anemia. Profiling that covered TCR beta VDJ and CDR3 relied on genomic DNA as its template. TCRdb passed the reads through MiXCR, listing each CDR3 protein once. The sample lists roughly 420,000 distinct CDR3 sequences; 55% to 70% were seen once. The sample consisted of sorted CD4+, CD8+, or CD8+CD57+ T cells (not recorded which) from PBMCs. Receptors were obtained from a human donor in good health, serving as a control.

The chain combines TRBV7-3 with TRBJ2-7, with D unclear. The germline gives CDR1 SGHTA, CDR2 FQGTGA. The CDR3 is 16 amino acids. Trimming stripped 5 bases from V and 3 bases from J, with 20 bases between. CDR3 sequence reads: CASSQDCSNHRYEQYF. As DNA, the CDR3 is TGTGCCAGCAGCCAAGATTGCTCGAACCATCGCTACGAGCAGTACTTC.

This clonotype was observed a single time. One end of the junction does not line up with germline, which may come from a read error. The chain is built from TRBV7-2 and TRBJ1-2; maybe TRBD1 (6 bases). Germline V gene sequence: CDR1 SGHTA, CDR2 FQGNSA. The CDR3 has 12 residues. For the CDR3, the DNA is TGTGCCAGCAGCTTAGCATCGGCAGGGGAGCGGTTT. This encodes CASSLASAGERF. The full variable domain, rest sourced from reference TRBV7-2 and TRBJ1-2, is GAGVSQSPSNKVTEKGKDVELRCDPISGHTALYWYRQSLGQGLEFLIYFQGNSAPDKSGLPSDRFSAERTGGSVSTLTIQRTQQEDSAVYLCASSLASAGERFGSGTRLTVV.

CDR3 coding DNA: TGTGCCAGCAGCGCGTTAGCGGGGGCGACTGAAGCTTTCTTT. Translated: CASSALAGATEAFF. The V call is TRBV5-4, the J call TRBJ1-1; weak D call: TRBD1 (6 bases). Trimming removed 4 bases from V and 5 bases from J, with 15 bases in between. Germline CDR1 is SGHNT and CDR2 is YYREEE (reference sequence). CDR3 length equals 14 residues.

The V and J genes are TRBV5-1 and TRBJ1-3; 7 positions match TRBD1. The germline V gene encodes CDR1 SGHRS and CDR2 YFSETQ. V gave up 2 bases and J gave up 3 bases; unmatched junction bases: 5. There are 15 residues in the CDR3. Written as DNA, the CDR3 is TGCGCCAGCAGCTTAGGACAGGTTCTTGGAAACACCATATATTTT. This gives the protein CASSLGQVLGNTIYF.

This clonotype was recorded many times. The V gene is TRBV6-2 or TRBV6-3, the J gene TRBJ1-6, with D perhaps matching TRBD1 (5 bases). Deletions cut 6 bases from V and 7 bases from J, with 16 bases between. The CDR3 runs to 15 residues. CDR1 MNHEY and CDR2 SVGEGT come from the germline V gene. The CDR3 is CASSPGSLYNSPLHF. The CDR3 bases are TGTGCCAGCAGCCCAGGGTCCCTGTACAATTCACCCCTCCACTTT.

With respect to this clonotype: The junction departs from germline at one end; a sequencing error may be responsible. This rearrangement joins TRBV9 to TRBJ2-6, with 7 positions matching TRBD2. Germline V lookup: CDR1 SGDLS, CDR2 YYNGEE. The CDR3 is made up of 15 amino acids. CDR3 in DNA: TGTGCCAGCAGCCAAGCCTACTCGGGGGGCAACGTCCTGACTTTC. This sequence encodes CASSQAYSGGNVLTF.

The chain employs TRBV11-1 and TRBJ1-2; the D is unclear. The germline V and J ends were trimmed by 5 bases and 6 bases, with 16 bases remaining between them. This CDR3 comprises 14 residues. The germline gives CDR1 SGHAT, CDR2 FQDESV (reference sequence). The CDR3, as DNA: TGTGCCAGCAGCGTAAGTACCGGGGTCAATGGCTACACCTTC. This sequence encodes CASSVSTGVNGYTF.

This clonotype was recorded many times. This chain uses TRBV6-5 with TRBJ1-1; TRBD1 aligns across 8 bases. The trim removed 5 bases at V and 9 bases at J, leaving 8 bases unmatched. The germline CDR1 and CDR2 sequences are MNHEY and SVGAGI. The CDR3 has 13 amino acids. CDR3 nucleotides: TGTGCCAGCAGTGGGAATCGACAGGGGAAAGCTTTCTTT. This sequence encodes CASSGNRQGKAFF.

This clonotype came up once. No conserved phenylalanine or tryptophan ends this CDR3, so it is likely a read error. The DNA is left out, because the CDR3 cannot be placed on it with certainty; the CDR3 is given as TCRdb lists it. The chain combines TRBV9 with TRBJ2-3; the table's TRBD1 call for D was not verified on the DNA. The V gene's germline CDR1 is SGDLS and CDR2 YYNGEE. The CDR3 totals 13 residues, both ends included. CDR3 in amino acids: CASSVGPGTSKYV.

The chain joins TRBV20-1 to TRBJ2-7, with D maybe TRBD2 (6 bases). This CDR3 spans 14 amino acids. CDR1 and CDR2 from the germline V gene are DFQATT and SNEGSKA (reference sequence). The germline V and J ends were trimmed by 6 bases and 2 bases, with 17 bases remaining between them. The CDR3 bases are TGCAGTGCGCGGAAGGAGGGCCCAGCCTACGAGCAGTACTTC. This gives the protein CSARKEGPAYEQYF.

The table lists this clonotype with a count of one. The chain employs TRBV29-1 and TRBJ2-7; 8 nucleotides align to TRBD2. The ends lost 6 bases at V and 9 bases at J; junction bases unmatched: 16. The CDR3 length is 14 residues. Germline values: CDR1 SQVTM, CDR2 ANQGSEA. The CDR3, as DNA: TGCAGCGTCGCCGGGAGGGCCAGCTCCGACACGCAGTACTTC. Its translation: CSVAGRASSDTQYF.

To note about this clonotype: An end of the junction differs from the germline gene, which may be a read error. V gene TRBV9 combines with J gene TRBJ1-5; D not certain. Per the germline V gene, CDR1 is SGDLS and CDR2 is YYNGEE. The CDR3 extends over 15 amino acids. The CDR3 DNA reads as TGTGCCACCAGCAGAGGACCCTCAAACAATCAGCCCCAGCATTTT. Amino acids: CATSRGPSNNQPQHF.

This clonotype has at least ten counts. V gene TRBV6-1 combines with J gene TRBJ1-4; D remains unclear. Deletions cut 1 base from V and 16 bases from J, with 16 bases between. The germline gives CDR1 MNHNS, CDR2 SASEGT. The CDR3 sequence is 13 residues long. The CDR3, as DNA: TGTGCCAGCAGTGAAGGGTCGGTAGGTCTTTCGTTTTTT. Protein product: CASSEGSVGLSFF.

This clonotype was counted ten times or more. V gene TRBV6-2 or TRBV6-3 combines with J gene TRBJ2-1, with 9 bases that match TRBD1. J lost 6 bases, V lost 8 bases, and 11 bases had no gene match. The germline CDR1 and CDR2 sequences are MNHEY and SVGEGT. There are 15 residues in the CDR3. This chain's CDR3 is CASRKQGAGSNEQFF. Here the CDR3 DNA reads TGTGCCAGCCGCAAACAGGGGGCTGGGTCCAATGAGCAGTTCTTC.

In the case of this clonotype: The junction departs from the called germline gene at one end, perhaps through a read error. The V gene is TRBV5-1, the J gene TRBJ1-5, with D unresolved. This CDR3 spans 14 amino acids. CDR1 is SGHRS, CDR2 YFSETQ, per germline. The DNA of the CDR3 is TGTGCCAGCAGCTTGGAGACCGGGGTCAAGCCCCAGCATTTT. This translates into CASSLETGVKPQHF.

CDR3 protein: CASSLSEGGTEAFF. The CDR3 region has the DNA TGTGCCAGCAGTTTGAGCGAAGGAGGGACTGAAGCTTTCTTT. This rearrangement joins TRBV5-4 to TRBJ1-1; D unclear. V lost 5 bases and J 5 bases, leaving 16 bases between the germline ends. The germline gives CDR1 SGHNT, CDR2 YYREEE (reference sequence). This CDR3 contains 14 residues.

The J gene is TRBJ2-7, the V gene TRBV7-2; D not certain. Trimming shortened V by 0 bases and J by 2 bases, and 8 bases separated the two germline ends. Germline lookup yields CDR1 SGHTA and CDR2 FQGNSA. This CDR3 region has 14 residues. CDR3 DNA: TGTGCCAGCAGCTTAGCCGTCCGCGCCTACGAGCAGTACTTC. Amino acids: CASSLAVRAYEQYF.

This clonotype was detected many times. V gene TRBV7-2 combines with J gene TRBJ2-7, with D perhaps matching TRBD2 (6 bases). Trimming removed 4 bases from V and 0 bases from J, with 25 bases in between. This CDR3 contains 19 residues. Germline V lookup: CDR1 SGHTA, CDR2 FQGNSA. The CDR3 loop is CASSSPRPSGEGNSYEQYF. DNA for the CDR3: TGTGCCAGCAGCTCACCCCGTCCTTCGGGGGAAGGTAACTCCTACGAGCAGTACTTC.